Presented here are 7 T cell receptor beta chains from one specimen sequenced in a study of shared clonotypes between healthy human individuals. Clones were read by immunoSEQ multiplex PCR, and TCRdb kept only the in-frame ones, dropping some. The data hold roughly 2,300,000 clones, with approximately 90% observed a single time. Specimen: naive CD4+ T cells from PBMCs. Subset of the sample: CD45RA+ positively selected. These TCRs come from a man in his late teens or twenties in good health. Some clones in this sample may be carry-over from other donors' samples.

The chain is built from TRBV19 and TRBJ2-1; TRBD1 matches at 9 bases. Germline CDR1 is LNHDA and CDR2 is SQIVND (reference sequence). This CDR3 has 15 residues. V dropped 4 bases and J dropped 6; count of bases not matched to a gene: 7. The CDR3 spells CASSTGQGRLNEQFF. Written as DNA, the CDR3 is TGTGCCAGTAGTACTGGACAGGGGCGTCTCAATGAGCAGTTCTTC. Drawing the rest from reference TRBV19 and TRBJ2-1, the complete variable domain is DGGITQSPKYLFRKEGQNVTLSCEQNLNHDAMYWYRQDPGQGLRLIYYSQIVNDFQKGDIAEGYSVSREKKESFPLTVTSAQKNPTAFYLCASSTGQGRLNEQFFGPGTRLTVL.

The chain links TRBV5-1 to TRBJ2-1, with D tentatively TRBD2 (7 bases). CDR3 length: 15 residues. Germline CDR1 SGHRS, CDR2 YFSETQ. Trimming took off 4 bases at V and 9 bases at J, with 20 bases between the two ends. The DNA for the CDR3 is TGCGCCAGCAGCCAAGGACAGTCCGGCGGGAGTGAGCAGTTCTTC. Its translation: CASSQGQSGGSEQFF.

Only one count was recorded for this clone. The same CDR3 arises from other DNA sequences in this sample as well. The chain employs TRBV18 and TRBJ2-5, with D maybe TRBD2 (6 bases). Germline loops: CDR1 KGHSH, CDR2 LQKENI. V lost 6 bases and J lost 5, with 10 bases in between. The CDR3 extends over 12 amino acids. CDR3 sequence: CASSPAGETQYF. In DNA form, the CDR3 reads TGTGCCAGCTCCCCGGCGGGGGAGACCCAGTACTTC.

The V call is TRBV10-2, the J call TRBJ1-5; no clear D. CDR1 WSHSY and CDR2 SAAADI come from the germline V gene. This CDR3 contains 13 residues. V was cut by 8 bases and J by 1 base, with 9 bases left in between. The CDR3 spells CASSPSSNQPQHF. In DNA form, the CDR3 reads TGCGCCAGCTCCCCCTCCAGCAATCAGCCCCAGCATTTT.

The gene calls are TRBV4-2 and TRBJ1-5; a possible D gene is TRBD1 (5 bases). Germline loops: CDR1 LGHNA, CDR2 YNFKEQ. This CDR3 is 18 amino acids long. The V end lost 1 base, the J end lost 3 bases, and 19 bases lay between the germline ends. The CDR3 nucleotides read TGTGCCAGCAGCCAAGGTGGAGGGGAGCAGCCTCTCAATCAGCCCCAGCATTTT. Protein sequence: CASSQGGGEQPLNQPQHF.

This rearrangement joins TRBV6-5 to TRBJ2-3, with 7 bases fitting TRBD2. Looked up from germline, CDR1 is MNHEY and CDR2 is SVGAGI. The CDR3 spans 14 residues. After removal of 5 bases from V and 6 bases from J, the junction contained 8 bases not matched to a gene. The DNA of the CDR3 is TGTGCCAGCAGTCAACGACTAGCAGAGGATACGCAGTATTTT. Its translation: CASSQRLAEDTQYF.

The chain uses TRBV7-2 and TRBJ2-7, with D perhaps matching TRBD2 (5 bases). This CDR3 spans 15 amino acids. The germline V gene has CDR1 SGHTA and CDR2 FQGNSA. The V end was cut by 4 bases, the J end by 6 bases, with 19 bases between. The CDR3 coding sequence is TGTGCCAGCAGCTCCTTACCCGGACGGGCGGGCGAGCAGTACTTC. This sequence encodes CASSSLPGRAGEQYF.